This T cell receptor beta chain was obtained from a study of PD-1 blockade in mismatch repair-deficient tumors. Findings and limits, study-wide: Tumor-resident clones, often undetectable pretreatment in blood, expanded then contracted after pembrolizumab.

Germline V lookup: CDR1 MNHEY, CDR2 SVGAGI. Unmatched junction bases numbered 0, after V lost 6 bases and J lost 0 bases. This CDR3 is built from 14 residues. Clones were read by immunoSEQ multiplex PCR, and TCRdb kept only the in-frame ones, dropping some. There are about 60,000 clones in the sample; about 87% occur only once, and approximately 14% lies in the top ten. Concerning this clone itself: Its antigen is undetermined.

Mismatch repair deficiency was confirmed in all patients, by PCR or immunohistochemistry. The starting material was peripheral blood, obtained 52 weeks after starting pembrolizumab. The J gene is TRBJ1-1, the V gene TRBV6-5; the match to TRBD1 covers 11 bases. The clonotype was recovered from an adult with mismatch repair-deficient cancer. The CDR3 nucleotides are TGTGCCAGCAGGGACAGGGGGCTGAACACTGAAGCTTTCTTT. The encoded protein is CASRDRGLNTEAFF.